Listed below are T cell receptor beta chains from one sample, sequenced in a study of T cells in Graves' hyperthyroidism and ophthalmopathy. TCRdb redid the calling of the multiplex PCR reads with MiXCR, one entry per CDR3 protein. The data show about 500,000 distinct CDR3 sequences, about 16% seen once. The sequenced material came from blood. Receptors were obtained from a woman in her thirties with Graves' ophthalmopathy. Each CDR3 is given with its conserved first and last residue. A D gene is named only where the DNA matches it firmly. The size entry is marked missing in some rows and otherwise reads once, few, many or a size class.

CDR3 length: 13; J gene: TRBJ1-1; clone size: few; V gene: TRBV5-8; D gene: NA; CDR3 DNA: TGTGCCAGCAGCTTGGAAGACACCACGGTGGCTTTCTTT; CDR3 protein: CASSLEDTTVAFF
CDR3 length: 15; J gene: TRBJ1-6; clone size: many; V gene: TRBV12-3/TRBV12-4; D gene: TRBD1; CDR3 DNA: TGTGCCAGCAGTCCGGGACAGGGGGCGAATTCACCCCTCCACTTT; CDR3 protein: CASSPGQGANSPLHF
CDR3 length: 16; J gene: TRBJ2-5; clone size: NA; V gene: TRBV20-1; D gene: NA; CDR3 DNA: TGCAGTGCTAGTCCCCTTCCGACAGGTCGGGGGGAGACCCAGTACTTC; CDR3 protein: CSASPLPTGRGETQYF
CDR3 length: 17; J gene: TRBJ2-2; clone size: few; V gene: TRBV28; D gene: TRBD2; CDR3 DNA: TGTGCCAGCACCATAGCGGGATGGAGCGCGAACACCGGGGAGCTGTTTTTT; CDR3 protein: CASTIAGWSANTGELFF
CDR3 length: 13; J gene: TRBJ2-7; clone size: NA; V gene: TRBV12-3/TRBV12-4; D gene: TRBD2; CDR3 DNA: TGTGCCAGCAGGACTAGCGGGATCACCGAGCAGTACTTC; CDR3 protein: CASRTSGITEQYF
CDR3 length: 17; J gene: TRBJ1-5; clone size: few; V gene: TRBV19; D gene: TRBD1; CDR3 DNA: TGTGCCAGTACTAAGGTGGGACAGGGGGCGCGCGGTCAGCCCCAGCATTTT; CDR3 protein: CASTKVGQGARGQPQHF
CDR3 length: 16; J gene: TRBJ2-7; clone size: NA; V gene: TRBV4-3; D gene: NA; CDR3 DNA: TGCGCCAGCAGCCAAGATGAGCAAGCGTTCTCCTACGAGCAGTACTTC; CDR3 protein: CASSQDEQAFSYEQYF
CDR3 length: 17; J gene: TRBJ1-5; clone size: many; V gene: TRBV6-2/TRBV6-3; D gene: NA; CDR3 DNA: TGTGCCAGCAGTTACTCGTGGTTACGGTCTAGCAATCAGCCCCAGCATTTT; CDR3 protein: CASSYSWLRSSNQPQHF
CDR3 length: 12; J gene: TRBJ2-1; clone size: many; V gene: TRBV2; D gene: TRBD1; CDR3 DNA: TGTGCCAGCAGTATGGACAGGACAGAGCAGTTCTTC; CDR3 protein: CASSMDRTEQFF
CDR3 length: 14; J gene: TRBJ2-3; clone size: many; V gene: TRBV7-2; D gene: NA; CDR3 DNA: TGTGCCAGCAGCCCCACCGTAGGGGCGGATACGCAGTATTTT; CDR3 protein: CASSPTVGADTQYF
CDR3 length: 14; J gene: TRBJ2-7; clone size: NA; V gene: TRBV11-1; D gene: TRBD2; CDR3 DNA: TGTGCCAGCAGAGTGTTCGCGGGAGTTAACGAGCAGTACTTC; CDR3 protein: CASRVFAGVNEQYF
CDR3 length: 14; J gene: TRBJ1-5; clone size: NA; V gene: TRBV12-3/TRBV12-4; D gene: NA; CDR3 DNA: TGTGCCAGCAGTATCACAGGGAGCAATCAGCCCCAGCATTTT; CDR3 protein: CASSITGSNQPQHF
CDR3 length: 17; J gene: TRBJ2-1; clone size: many; V gene: TRBV27; D gene: TRBD2; CDR3 DNA: TGTGCCAGCAGTCCCGTCTTTAGCGGGACGCCCTACAATGAGCAGTTCTTC; CDR3 protein: CASSPVFSGTPYNEQFF
CDR3 length: 14; J gene: TRBJ1-5; clone size: few; V gene: TRBV27; D gene: NA; CDR3 DNA: TGTGCCAGCAGTAGACAGGCGGGCAATCAGCCCCAGCATTTT; CDR3 protein: CASSRQAGNQPQHF
CDR3 length: 14; J gene: TRBJ2-3; clone size: many; V gene: TRBV2; D gene: NA; CDR3 DNA: TGTGCCAGCAGTGAAGCCCCTCTTACAGATACGCAGTATTTT; CDR3 protein: CASSEAPLTDTQYF
CDR3 length: 14; J gene: TRBJ2-3; clone size: many; V gene: TRBV30; D gene: NA; CDR3 DNA: TGTGCCTGGGAGGGGGTGGCTACGACAGATACGCAGTATTTT; CDR3 protein: CAWEGVATTDTQYF
CDR3 length: 15; J gene: TRBJ2-1; clone size: NA; V gene: TRBV9; D gene: TRBD1; CDR3 DNA: TGTGCCAGCAGCCAAGACAGGGTGCGATCGAATGAGCAGTTCTTC; CDR3 protein: CASSQDRVRSNEQFF
CDR3 length: 16; J gene: TRBJ1-6; clone size: many; V gene: TRBV6-1; D gene: NA; CDR3 DNA: TGTGCCAGCACCGAGGCCACGGCAGGCTATAATTCACCCCTCCACTTT; CDR3 protein: CASTEATAGYNSPLHF
CDR3 length: 14; J gene: TRBJ2-7; clone size: NA; V gene: TRBV5-1; D gene: NA; CDR3 DNA: TGCGCCAGCAGCTTGATACGGGCCGACTACGAGCAGTACTTC; CDR3 protein: CASSLIRADYEQYF
CDR3 length: 15; J gene: TRBJ1-2; clone size: NA; V gene: TRBV14; D gene: NA; CDR3 DNA: TGTGCCAGCAGCCCGCACCCCGGGGGACCCTATGGCTACACCTTC; CDR3 protein: CASSPHPGGPYGYTF
CDR3 length: 15; J gene: TRBJ2-5; clone size: NA; V gene: TRBV19; D gene: NA; CDR3 DNA: TGTGCCAGTAGTATAGCGGATAGCCTGGGGGAGACCCAGTACTTC; CDR3 protein: CASSIADSLGETQYF
CDR3 length: 16; J gene: TRBJ1-5; clone size: many; V gene: TRBV20-1; D gene: NA; CDR3 DNA: TGCAGTGCCCGCCGACCGCGACAACCTAGCAATCAGCCCCAGCATTTT; CDR3 protein: CSARRPRQPSNQPQHF
CDR3 length: 12; J gene: TRBJ1-2; clone size: NA; V gene: TRBV9; D gene: NA; CDR3 DNA: TGTGCCAGCAGCGCAGGGGTCTATGGCTACACCTTC; CDR3 protein: CASSAGVYGYTF
CDR3 length: 16; J gene: TRBJ1-2; clone size: NA; V gene: TRBV6-2/TRBV6-3; D gene: TRBD1; CDR3 DNA: TGTGCCAGCAGTTCTCCGTGGGACAGGATTAACTATGGCTACACCTTC; CDR3 protein: CASSSPWDRINYGYTF
CDR3 length: 16; J gene: TRBJ2-3; clone size: NA; V gene: TRBV2; D gene: TRBD2; CDR3 DNA: TGTGCCAGCAGACGACTAGCGGGAGATTCGGGAGATACGCAGTATTTT; CDR3 protein: CASRRLAGDSGDTQYF
CDR3 length: 13; J gene: TRBJ2-5; clone size: many; V gene: TRBV9; D gene: TRBD1; CDR3 DNA: TGTGCCAGCAGCGTACCAGGGGGAGAGACCCAGTACTTC; CDR3 protein: CASSVPGGETQYF
CDR3 length: 12; J gene: TRBJ2-1; clone size: many; V gene: TRBV30; D gene: TRBD1; CDR3 DNA: TGTGCCTGGAGCCCGGGACAGAAAGAGCAGTTCTTC; CDR3 protein: CAWSPGQKEQFF
CDR3 length: 19; J gene: TRBJ1-5; clone size: NA; V gene: TRBV4-2; D gene: TRBD1; CDR3 DNA: TGTGCCAGCAGCCTAGAGAGGACAGGGCTAGGTCTTGGCAATCAGCCCCAGCATTTT; CDR3 protein: CASSLERTGLGLGNQPQHF
CDR3 length: 19; J gene: TRBJ2-5; clone size: NA; V gene: TRBV20-1; D gene: TRBD2; CDR3 DNA: TGCAGTGCTAGCCCCCTTAGACCGATAGCGGGACTAGAAGTGGAGACCCAGTACTTC; CDR3 protein: CSASPLRPIAGLEVETQYF
CDR3 length: 14; J gene: TRBJ1-1; clone size: many; V gene: TRBV20-1; D gene: NA; CDR3 DNA: TGCAGTGCTAGTCGTACGGGATCGAACACTGAAGCTTTCTTT; CDR3 protein: CSASRTGSNTEAFF
CDR3 length: 19; J gene: TRBJ2-1; clone size: NA; V gene: TRBV20-1; D gene: TRBD2; CDR3 DNA: TGCAGTGCTAGAGATCTCGGACTAGCGGGAGGCAGGGCCTACAATGAGCATTTCTTC; CDR3 protein: CSARDLGLAGGRAYNEHFF
CDR3 length: 16; J gene: TRBJ2-2; clone size: many; V gene: TRBV5-8; D gene: NA; CDR3 DNA: TGTGCCAGCAGCTTGGCCAAGTCTAGCGTTGGCGGGGAGCTGTTTTTT; CDR3 protein: CASSLAKSSVGGELFF
CDR3 length: 13; J gene: TRBJ2-5; clone size: many; V gene: TRBV7-2; D gene: NA; CDR3 DNA: TGTGCCAGCAGCTTATCAGAGTTTGGGACCCAGTACTTC; CDR3 protein: CASSLSEFGTQYF
CDR3 length: 14; J gene: TRBJ1-1; clone size: many; V gene: TRBV5-1; D gene: NA; CDR3 DNA: TGCGCCAGCCGGGACCTAGGGCCGTCCACTGAAGCTTTCTTT; CDR3 protein: CASRDLGPSTEAFF
CDR3 length: 15; J gene: TRBJ2-7; clone size: NA; V gene: TRBV4-1; D gene: TRBD1; CDR3 DNA: TGCGCCAGCAGCCAGCCGGGGACAGCGGCTTGGGGGCAGTACTTC; CDR3 protein: CASSQPGTAAWGQYF
CDR3 length: 15; J gene: TRBJ1-1; clone size: NA; V gene: TRBV29-1; D gene: TRBD1; CDR3 DNA: TGCAGCTCGACTCAGATTCCGGGACAGGGGGCGGAAGCTTTCTTT; CDR3 protein: CSSTQIPGQGAEAFF
CDR3 length: 13; J gene: TRBJ2-4; clone size: NA; V gene: TRBV6-2/TRBV6-3; D gene: NA; CDR3 DNA: TGTGCCAGCAATTCCTTTCCGAGGGACATTCAGTACTTC; CDR3 protein: CASNSFPRDIQYF
CDR3 length: 13; J gene: TRBJ2-1; clone size: many; V gene: TRBV12-3/TRBV12-4; D gene: NA; CDR3 DNA: TGTGCCAGCAGTTTGTGGGGGCGTAATGAGCAGTTCTTC; CDR3 protein: CASSLWGRNEQFF
CDR3 length: 14; J gene: TRBJ1-6; clone size: NA; V gene: TRBV12-3/TRBV12-4; D gene: TRBD1; CDR3 DNA: TGTGCCAGCAGGCCCACAGGGGACAATTCACCCCTCCACTTT; CDR3 protein: CASRPTGDNSPLHF
CDR3 length: 14; J gene: TRBJ2-1; clone size: few; V gene: TRBV5-1; D gene: NA; CDR3 DNA: TGCGCCAGCAGCTCCCACGGTTCCTACAATGAGCAGTTCTTC; CDR3 protein: CASSSHGSYNEQFF
CDR3 length: 12; J gene: TRBJ2-5; clone size: many; V gene: TRBV6-1; D gene: NA; CDR3 DNA: TGTGCCAGCAGCAGGGACCAAGAGACCCAGTACTTC; CDR3 protein: CASSRDQETQYF
CDR3 length: 16; J gene: TRBJ2-7; clone size: many; V gene: TRBV5-6; D gene: NA; CDR3 DNA: TGTGCCAGCAGCTTGGCCTGGAGGGAGTCGAACTACGAGCAGTACTTC; CDR3 protein: CASSLAWRESNYEQYF
CDR3 length: 13; J gene: TRBJ2-7; clone size: many; V gene: TRBV28; D gene: NA; CDR3 DNA: TGTGCCAGCAGTTCTCCTAGGAGGTTCGAGCAGTACTTC; CDR3 protein: CASSSPRRFEQYF
CDR3 length: 14; J gene: TRBJ2-5; clone size: few; V gene: TRBV11-3; D gene: NA; CDR3 DNA: TGTGCCAGCAGCGATAGGACGGTCGAAGAGACCCAGTACTTC; CDR3 protein: CASSDRTVEETQYF
CDR3 length: 15; J gene: TRBJ2-5; clone size: many; V gene: TRBV5-1; D gene: NA; CDR3 DNA: TGCGCCAGCAGCTTTCAGTCTGGGTTCCGTGAGACCCAGTACTTC; CDR3 protein: CASSFQSGFRETQYF
CDR3 length: 16; J gene: TRBJ2-1; clone size: few; V gene: TRBV5-4; D gene: NA; CDR3 DNA: TGTGCCAGCAGCCCTGGAGGTGGGGTGGTCTACAATGAGCAGTTCTTC; CDR3 protein: CASSPGGGVVYNEQFF
CDR3 length: 15; J gene: TRBJ2-2; clone size: few; V gene: TRBV20-1; D gene: NA; CDR3 DNA: TGCAGTGCTAGCCCAACAGTAGCGAACACCGGGGAGCTGTTTTTT; CDR3 protein: CSASPTVANTGELFF
CDR3 length: 13; J gene: TRBJ1-1; clone size: many; V gene: TRBV29-1; D gene: NA; CDR3 DNA: TGCAGCGTTGAGGGCCGTTTGAACACTGAAGCTTTCTTT; CDR3 protein: CSVEGRLNTEAFF
CDR3 length: 12; J gene: TRBJ2-1; clone size: NA; V gene: TRBV24-1; D gene: NA; CDR3 DNA: TGTGCCACCAGTGAACCGACAGGCTCTCGGTTCTTC; CDR3 protein: CATSEPTGSRFF
CDR3 length: 15; J gene: TRBJ2-5; clone size: many; V gene: TRBV7-2; D gene: TRBD1; CDR3 DNA: TGTGCCAGCAGCTGGGGAACGGGACAGCGGGAGACCCAGTACTTC; CDR3 protein: CASSWGTGQRETQYF
CDR3 length: 13; J gene: TRBJ2-5; clone size: many; V gene: TRBV2; D gene: NA; CDR3 DNA: TGTGCCAGCAGAGAAACGTTCCAAGAGACCCAGTACTTC; CDR3 protein: CASRETFQETQYF
CDR3 length: 16; J gene: TRBJ1-2; clone size: NA; V gene: TRBV15; D gene: NA; CDR3 DNA: TGTGCCACCAGCAGAGCTAATGACGGTACTGTCTATGGCTACACCTTC; CDR3 protein: CATSRANDGTVYGYTF
CDR3 length: 14; J gene: TRBJ2-2; clone size: few; V gene: TRBV5-4; D gene: TRBD1; CDR3 DNA: TGTGCCAGCAGTAGACAGGGGACCACCGGGGAGCTGTTTTTT; CDR3 protein: CASSRQGTTGELFF
CDR3 length: 17; J gene: TRBJ2-1; clone size: many; V gene: TRBV20-1; D gene: NA; CDR3 DNA: TGCAGTGCCGCTAGGCCCCCTGGCAGGGGCATAAGCAATGAGCAGTTCTTC; CDR3 protein: CSAARPPGRGISNEQFF
CDR3 length: 17; J gene: TRBJ2-3; clone size: NA; V gene: TRBV4-3; D gene: TRBD2; CDR3 DNA: TGCGCCAGCAGCCAACTCAGGACTAGCGGATACACAGATACGCAGTATTTT; CDR3 protein: CASSQLRTSGYTDTQYF